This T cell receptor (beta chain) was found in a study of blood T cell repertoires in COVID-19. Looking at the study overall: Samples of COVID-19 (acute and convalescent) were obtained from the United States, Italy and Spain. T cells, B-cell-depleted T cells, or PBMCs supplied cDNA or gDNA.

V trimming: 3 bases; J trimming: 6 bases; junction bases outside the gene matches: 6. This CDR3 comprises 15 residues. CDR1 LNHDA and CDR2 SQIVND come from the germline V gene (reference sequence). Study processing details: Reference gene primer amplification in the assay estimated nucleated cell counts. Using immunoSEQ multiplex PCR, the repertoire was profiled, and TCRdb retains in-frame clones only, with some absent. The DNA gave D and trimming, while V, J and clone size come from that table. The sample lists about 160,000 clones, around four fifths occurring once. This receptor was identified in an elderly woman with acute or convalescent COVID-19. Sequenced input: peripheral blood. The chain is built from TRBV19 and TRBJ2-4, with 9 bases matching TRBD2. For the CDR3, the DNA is TGTGCCAGTAGTATGATAGCGGGGGACATAAACATTCAGTACTTC. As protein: CASSMIAGDINIQYF.